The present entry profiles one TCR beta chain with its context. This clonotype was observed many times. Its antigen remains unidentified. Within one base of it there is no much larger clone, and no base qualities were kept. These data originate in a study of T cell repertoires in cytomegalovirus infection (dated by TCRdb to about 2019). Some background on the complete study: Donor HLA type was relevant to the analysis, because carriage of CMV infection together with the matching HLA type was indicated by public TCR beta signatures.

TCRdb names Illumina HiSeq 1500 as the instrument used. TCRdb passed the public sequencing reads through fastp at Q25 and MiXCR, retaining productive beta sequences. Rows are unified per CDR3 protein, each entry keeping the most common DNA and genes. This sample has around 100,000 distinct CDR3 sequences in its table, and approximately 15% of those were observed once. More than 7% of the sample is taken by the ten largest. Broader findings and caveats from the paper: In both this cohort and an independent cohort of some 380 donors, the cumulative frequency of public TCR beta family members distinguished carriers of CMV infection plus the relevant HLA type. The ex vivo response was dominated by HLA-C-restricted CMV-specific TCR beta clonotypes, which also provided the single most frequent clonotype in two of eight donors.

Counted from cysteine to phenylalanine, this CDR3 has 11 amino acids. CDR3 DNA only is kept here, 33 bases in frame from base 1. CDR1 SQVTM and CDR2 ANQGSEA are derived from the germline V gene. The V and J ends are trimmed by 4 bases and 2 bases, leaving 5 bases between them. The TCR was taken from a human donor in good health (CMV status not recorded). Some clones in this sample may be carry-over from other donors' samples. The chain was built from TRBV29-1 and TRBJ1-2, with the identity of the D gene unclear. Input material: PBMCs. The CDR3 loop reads CSVVVNYGYTF. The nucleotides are TGCAGCGTTGTAGTGAACTATGGCTACACCTTC.